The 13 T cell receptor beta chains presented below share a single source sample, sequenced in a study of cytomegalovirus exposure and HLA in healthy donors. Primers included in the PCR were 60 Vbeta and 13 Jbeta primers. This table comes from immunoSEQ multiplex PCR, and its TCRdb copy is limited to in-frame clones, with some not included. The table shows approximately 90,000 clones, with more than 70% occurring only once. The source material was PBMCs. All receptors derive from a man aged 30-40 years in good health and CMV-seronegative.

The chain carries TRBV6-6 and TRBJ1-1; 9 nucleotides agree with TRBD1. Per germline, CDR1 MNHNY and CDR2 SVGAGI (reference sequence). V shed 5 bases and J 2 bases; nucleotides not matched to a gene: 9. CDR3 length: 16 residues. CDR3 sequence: CASSPLTGGTNTEAFF. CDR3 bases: TGTGCCAGCAGTCCCCTAACAGGGGGCACCAACACTGAAGCTTTCTTT.

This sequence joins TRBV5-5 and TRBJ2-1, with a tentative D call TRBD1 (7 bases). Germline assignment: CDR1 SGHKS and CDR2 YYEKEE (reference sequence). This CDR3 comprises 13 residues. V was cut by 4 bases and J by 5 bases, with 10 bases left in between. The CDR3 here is CASSAGQHNEQFF. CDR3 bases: TGTGCCAGCAGCGCGGGACAGCACAATGAGCAGTTCTTC.

The CDR3 DNA sequence: TGTGCCAGCAGTCTAGCGGGAGACGCAGATACGCAGTATTTT. This codes for CASSLAGDADTQYF. This chain links TRBV6-6 with TRBJ2-3; 10 bases are a match to TRBD2. The trim removed 5 bases at V and 4 bases at J, leaving 3 bases unmatched. From germline, CDR1 is MNHNY and CDR2 SVGAGI (reference sequence). The CDR3 is made up of 14 amino acids.

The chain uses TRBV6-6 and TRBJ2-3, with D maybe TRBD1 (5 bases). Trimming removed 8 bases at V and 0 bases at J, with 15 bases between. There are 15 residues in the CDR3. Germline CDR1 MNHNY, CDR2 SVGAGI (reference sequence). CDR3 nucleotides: TGTGCCAGCGGCAGGGAAAATCCTAGCACAGATACGCAGTATTTT. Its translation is CASGRENPSTDTQYF.

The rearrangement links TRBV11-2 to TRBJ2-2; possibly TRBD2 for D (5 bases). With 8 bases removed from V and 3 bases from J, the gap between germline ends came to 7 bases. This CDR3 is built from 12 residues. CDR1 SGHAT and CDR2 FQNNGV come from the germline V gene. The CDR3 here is CASPGDTGELFF. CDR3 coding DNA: TGTGCCAGCCCCGGGGACACCGGGGAGCTGTTTTTT.

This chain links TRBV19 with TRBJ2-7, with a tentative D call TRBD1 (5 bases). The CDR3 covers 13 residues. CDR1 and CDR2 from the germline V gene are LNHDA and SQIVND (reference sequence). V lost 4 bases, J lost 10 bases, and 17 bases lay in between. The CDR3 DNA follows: TGTGCCAGTAGTACCCGAGACCGGACACATCAGTACTTC. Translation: CASSTRDRTHQYF.

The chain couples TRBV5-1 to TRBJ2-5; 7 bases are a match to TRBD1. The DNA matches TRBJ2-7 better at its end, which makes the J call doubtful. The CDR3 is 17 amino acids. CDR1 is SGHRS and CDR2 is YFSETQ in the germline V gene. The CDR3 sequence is CASSPATDRLRSYEQYF. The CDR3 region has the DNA TGCGCCAGCAGCCCTGCAACGGACAGGTTACGATCCTACGAGCAGTACTTC.

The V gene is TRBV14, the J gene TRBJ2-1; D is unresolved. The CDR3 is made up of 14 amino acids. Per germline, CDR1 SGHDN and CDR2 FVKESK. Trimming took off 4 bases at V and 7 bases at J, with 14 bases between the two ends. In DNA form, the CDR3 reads TGTGCCAGCAGCCCCTTCCGGGTCGTGAATGAGCAGTTCTTC. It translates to CASSPFRVVNEQFF.

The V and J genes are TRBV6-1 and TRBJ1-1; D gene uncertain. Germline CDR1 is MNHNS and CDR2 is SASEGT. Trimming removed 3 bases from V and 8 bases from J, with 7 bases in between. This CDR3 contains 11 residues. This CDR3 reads CASSERSEAFF. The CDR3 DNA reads TGTGCCAGCAGTGAGAGGTCGGAAGCTTTCTTT.

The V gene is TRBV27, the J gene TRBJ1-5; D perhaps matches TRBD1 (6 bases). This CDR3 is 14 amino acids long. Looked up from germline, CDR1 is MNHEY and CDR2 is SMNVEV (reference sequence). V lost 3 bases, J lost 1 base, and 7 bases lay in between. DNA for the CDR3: TGTGCCAGCAGTTTTACAGGGAGCAATCAGCCCCAGCATTTT. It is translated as CASSFTGSNQPQHF.

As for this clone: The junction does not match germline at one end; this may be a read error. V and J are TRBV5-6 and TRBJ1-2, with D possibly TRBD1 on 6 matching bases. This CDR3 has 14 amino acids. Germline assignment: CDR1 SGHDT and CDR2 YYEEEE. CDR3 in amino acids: CTSSLGAGVKGYTF. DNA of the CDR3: TGTACCAGCAGCTTGGGGGCAGGGGTAAAAGGCTACACCTTC.

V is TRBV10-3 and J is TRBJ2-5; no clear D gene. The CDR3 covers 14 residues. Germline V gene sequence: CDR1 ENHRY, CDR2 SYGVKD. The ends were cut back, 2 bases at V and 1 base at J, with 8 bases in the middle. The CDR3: CAISETKPQETQYF. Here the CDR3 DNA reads TGTGCCATCAGTGAGACAAAACCCCAAGAGACCCAGTACTTC.

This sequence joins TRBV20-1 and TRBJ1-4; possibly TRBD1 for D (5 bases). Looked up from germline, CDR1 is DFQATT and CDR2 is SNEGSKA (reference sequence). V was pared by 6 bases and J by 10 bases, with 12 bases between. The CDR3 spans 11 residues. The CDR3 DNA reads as TGCAGTGCAAGGGACTTTGGAAAACTGTTTTTT. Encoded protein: CSARDFGKLFF.